This TCR beta chain was sequenced in a study of T-cell reconstitution after alpha-beta-depleted transplantation in children. This clonotype was counted a few times. What it recognizes is unknown. Study-level results: T cells produced anew were the main source of T-cell counts and diversity one year after transplant. Alpha-beta T cells about two months after transplant reportedly derived from several hundred expanded graft clones. The high TCRbeta diversity at day 60 in some patients came from surviving recipient T cells and thymic progenitors.

The TCRbeta library incorporated unique molecular identifiers. MiXCR, run by TCRdb on the PCR reads, gives a single entry per CDR3 protein. The sample carries about 240,000 distinct CDR3 sequences, 20% to 30% recorded once. Trimming removed 6 bases at V and 1 base at J, with 21 bases between. The CDR3 runs to 16 residues. Germline V lookup: CDR1 DFQATT, CDR2 SNEGSKA (reference sequence). The chain recombines TRBV20-1 with TRBJ1-1; D unresolved. The TCR originated in a girl aged 2 to 9 with Fanconi anemia, due to receive a stem cell transplant. Sequencing used PBMCs, obtained before TCRalphabeta/CD19-depleted stem cell transplant. The CDR3 DNA follows: TGCAGTGCCCCTAGCTTCCCGCCAGCCGGGAACACTGAAGCTTTCTTT. It yields the protein CSAPSFPPAGNTEAFF.